The 27 T cell receptor beta chains reported below all come from one sample, sequenced in a study of identical twins. MiXCR, run by TCRdb on the 5' RACE reads, gives a single entry per CDR3 protein. The profile shows approximately 210,000 distinct CDR3 sequences, 15% of them singletons. This sample was also put to use in a study of T cells expressing NK-cell markers.

The specimen was CD8+ T cells sorted from blood. The origin of the receptors is a woman under 30 in good health.

This sequence joins TRBV12-3 or TRBV12-4 and TRBJ2-3; TRBD1 might be the D (5 bases). This CDR3 is built from 13 residues. V lost 3 bases, J lost 1 base, and 5 bases lay in between. For the CDR3, the DNA is TGTGCCAGCAGTTTGGGGCGCACAGATACGCAGTATTTT. Translation gives CASSLGRTDTQYF.

This chain joins TRBV15 and TRBJ2-5; no clear D. The CDR3 sequence is 13 residues long. The germline V gene has CDR1 LNHNV and CDR2 YYDKDF (reference sequence). The V end was cut by 3 bases, the J end by 1 base, with 6 bases between. The CDR3 loop reads CATSSPSQETQYF. CDR3 coding DNA: TGTGCCACCAGCAGCCCCTCCCAAGAGACCCAGTACTTC.

V gene TRBV5-1 combines with J gene TRBJ2-7, with D possibly called TRBD1 or TRBD2 (5 bases each). Germline CDR1 reads SGHRS; CDR2 reads YFSETQ. This CDR3 comprises 13 residues. Deletions cut 7 bases from V and 2 bases from J, with 13 bases between. CDR3 sequence (DNA): TGCGCCAGCGGCCCCGGGGCCACCTACGAGCAGTACTTC. Translated: CASGPGATYEQYF.

This clonotype was counted a few times. The rearrangement uses TRBV11-2 and TRBJ2-1, with 11 positions matching TRBD2. After removal of 3 bases from V and 10 bases from J, the junction contained 5 bases not matched to a gene. The CDR3 spans 14 residues. CDR1 is SGHAT and CDR2 is FQNNGV in the germline V gene. The CDR3 is CASSFGLAGWEQFF. The CDR3 coding sequence is TGTGCCAGCAGCTTTGGACTAGCGGGTTGGGAGCAGTTCTTC. Supplemented by reference TRBV11-2 and TRBJ2-1, the full variable domain reads EAGVAQSPRYKIIEKRQSVAFWCNPISGHATLYWYQQILGQGPKLLIQFQNNGVVDDSQLPKDRFSAERLKGVDSTLKIQPAKLEDSAVYLCASSFGLAGWEQFFGPGTRLTVL.

This clonotype was detected a few times. V and J are TRBV12-3 or TRBV12-4 and TRBJ2-2; 7 bases map to TRBD2. The CDR3 spans 15 residues. The V and J ends lost 5 bases and 1 base, in that order; junction bases with no gene match: 4. In DNA, the CDR3 is TGTGCCAGCAGTCCCCGGGGGGTGAACACCGGGGAGCTGTTTTTT. Its translation is CASSPRGVNTGELFF.

This clonotype was seen a handful of times. V gene TRBV20-1 combines with J gene TRBJ2-1; the match to TRBD2 covers 9 bases. The CDR3 spans 16 residues. Trimming took 1 base from V and 5 from J; bases not matched to a gene: 9. CDR1 and CDR2 (germline): DFQATT, SNEGSKA (reference sequence). CDR3 sequence (DNA): TGCAGTGCTAGAGCTGACCCTAGCGGGGACAACAATGAGCAGTTCTTC. As protein: CSARADPSGDNNEQFF.

The J gene is TRBJ1-5, the V gene TRBV15; D not certain. The CDR3 sequence is 12 residues long. Trimming cost V 6 bases and J 9 bases, with 12 bases left between them. Germline V CDR1 and CDR2: LNHNV, YYDKDF (reference sequence). CDR3: CATREVTGPQHF. The CDR3 DNA follows: TGTGCCACCAGAGAAGTGACGGGGCCCCAGCATTTT.

The chain uses TRBV12-3 or TRBV12-4 and TRBJ2-2; TRBD2 is a possible D gene (6 bases). Trimming stripped 3 bases from V and 5 bases from J, with 13 bases between. CDR3 length: 15 amino acids. The CDR3 here is CASSFLAIPTGELFF. The CDR3 DNA follows: TGTGCCAGCAGTTTTCTAGCGATCCCTACCGGGGAGCTGTTTTTT.

This clonotype was seen more than once but under ten times. The J gene is TRBJ2-3, the V gene TRBV29-1; D is uncertain. CDR1 SQVTM and CDR2 ANQGSEA come from the germline V gene. CDR3 length: 13 residues. The V end was cut by 3 bases, the J end by 3 bases, with 10 bases between. The CDR3 sequence: CSVEDQVTDTQYF. Here the CDR3 DNA reads TGCAGCGTTGAGGACCAAGTTACAGATACGCAGTATTTT.

In its sample, this clonotype was seen a few times. The chain carries TRBV12-5 and TRBJ1-5; perhaps TRBD1 as D (5 bases). Germline loops: CDR1 LGHNT, CDR2 FRNRAP. This CDR3 is 13 amino acids long. V was trimmed by 9 bases and J by 2 bases, leaving 11 bases between them. The CDR3 loop reads CASSSGGNQPQHF. The CDR3 DNA reads as TGTGCTAGCTCTTCGGGGGGCAATCAGCCCCAGCATTTT.

The CDR3 sequence: CASSSIPSTSGGFNEQFF. Here the CDR3 DNA reads TGTGCCAGCAGCTCAATCCCAAGCACTAGCGGGGGATTCAATGAGCAGTTCTTC. The J gene is TRBJ2-1, the V gene TRBV11-2; the match to TRBD2 covers 11 bases. This CDR3 spans 18 amino acids. The germline gives CDR1 SGHAT, CDR2 FQNNGV. J gave up 6 bases and V 4 bases, and 14 bases lay outside the gene matches.

This clonotype was seen a handful of times. This chain connects TRBV10-3 to TRBJ2-1; no clear D gene. This CDR3 spans 12 amino acids. V shed 3 bases and J shed 10 bases, with 10 bases lying between them. Germline CDR1 reads ENHRY; CDR2 reads SYGVKD. The CDR3 sequence: CAISDTAVEQFF. CDR3 nucleotide sequence: TGTGCCATCAGTGATACGGCTGTCGAGCAGTTCTTC.

This clonotype was found a few times. This chain joins TRBV20-1 and TRBJ2-7; perhaps TRBD1 as D (5 bases). Germline V lookup: CDR1 DFQATT, CDR2 SNEGSKA (reference sequence). The CDR3 covers 13 residues. The V end lost 4 bases, the J end lost 2 bases, and 12 bases lay between the germline ends. The chain's CDR3 is CSATSTETYEQYF. The CDR3, as DNA: TGCAGTGCTACCTCGACAGAAACCTACGAGCAGTACTTC.

This chain uses TRBV6-1 with TRBJ2-7; possibly TRBD2 for D (6 bases). V lost 10 bases to trimming and J lost 6 bases, with 19 bases between them. This CDR3 region has 13 residues. Germline V gives CDR1 MNHNS, CDR2 SASEGT. The CDR3: CATASGTPVEQYF. In DNA form, the CDR3 reads TGTGCCACGGCCTCGGGGACTCCAGTCGAGCAGTACTTC.

The chain employs TRBV9 and TRBJ2-1, with a possible D match to TRBD2 (6 bases). Germline V gene data show CDR1 as SGDLS and CDR2 as YYNGEE. The V and J ends lost 3 bases and 0 bases respectively, with 10 bases between them. This CDR3 spans 15 amino acids. The chain's CDR3 is CASSGSGRSYNEQFF. CDR3 nucleotide sequence: TGTGCCAGCAGCGGGAGCGGGCGCTCCTACAATGAGCAGTTCTTC. The variable domain in full, with the rest retrieved from reference TRBV9 and TRBJ2-1, is DSGVTQTPKHLITATGQRVTLRCSPRSGDLSVYWYQQSLDQGLQFLIQYYNGEERAKGNILERFSAQQFPDLHSELNLSSLELGDSALYFCASSGSGRSYNEQFFGPGTRLTVL.

This clonotype was picked up a small number of times. One end of the junction fails to match germline, which may point to a read error. The chain recombines TRBV7-6 with TRBJ1-4, with 8 nucleotides matching TRBD1. Per germline, CDR1 SGHVS and CDR2 FNYEAQ. CDR3 length equals 15 residues. For the CDR3, the DNA is TGTGCCAGCAGTTTAGCAGGGGGCATCAATGAAAAACTGTTTTTT. This encodes CASSLAGGINEKLFF.

V usage is TRBV18 and J usage is TRBJ1-2, with TRBD1 matching 8 bases. From germline, CDR1 is KGHSH and CDR2 LQKENI. The CDR3 spans 14 residues. V dropped 0 bases and J dropped 8; count of bases not matched to a gene: 5. The CDR3 sequence: CASSPPTGEGGYTF. Here the CDR3 DNA reads TGTGCCAGCTCACCACCGACAGGGGAGGGCGGCTACACCTTC.

The rearrangement links TRBV20-1 to TRBJ1-2; D might be TRBD1 (6 bases). The CDR3 spans 17 residues. The germline CDR1 and CDR2 sequences are DFQATT and SNEGSKA (reference sequence). Trimming pared 0 bases from V and 4 bases from J, leaving 21 bases between. This CDR3 is CSARDRLEGGRTYGYTF. The CDR3 DNA follows: TGCAGTGCTAGAGATCGCTTAGAGGGGGGCCGGACCTATGGCTACACCTTC.

This rearrangement joins TRBV7-2 to TRBJ2-5, with 10 bases aligning to TRBD2. J lost 5 bases, V lost 0 bases, and 3 bases had no gene match. The germline V gene encodes CDR1 SGHTA and CDR2 FQGNSA. CDR3 length: 15 amino acids. CDR3 sequence: CASSLALAGAETQYF. CDR3 coding DNA: TGTGCCAGCAGCTTAGCCCTAGCGGGAGCCGAGACCCAGTACTTC.

V gene TRBV4-3 combines with J gene TRBJ2-1; TRBD2 matches at 7 bases. The CDR3 has 17 residues. J was trimmed by 1 base and V by 2 bases; bases with no gene match: 8. In germline, CDR1 is LGHNA, CDR2 YSLEER. In nucleotides, the CDR3 is TGCGCCAGCAGCCAAACTCGACTAGCACAGTCCTACAATGAGCAGTTCTTC. This codes for CASSQTRLAQSYNEQFF.

This clonotype was counted only a few times. The chain joins TRBV5-4 to TRBJ2-7; 8 nucleotides align to TRBD1. Germline V gives CDR1 SGHNT, CDR2 YYREEE (reference sequence). Germline trimming cut 2 bases from V and 5 bases from J; bases unmatched to any gene: 3. The CDR3 extends over 13 amino acids. The CDR3 DNA sequence: TGTGCCAGCAGCTTCCAGGGGGCTGACGAGCAGTACTTC. Translation: CASSFQGADEQYF.

The sample holds many counts of this clonotype. The gene calls are TRBV10-3 and TRBJ2-2; TRBD2 is a possible D gene (6 bases). Trimming took off 7 bases at V and 6 bases at J, with 15 bases between the two ends. CDR3 length equals 14 residues. Germline assignment: CDR1 ENHRY and CDR2 SYGVKD. The CDR3 loop is CAIKSPGEPGELFF. The CDR3 DNA sequence: TGTGCCATCAAATCCCCGGGAGAGCCCGGGGAGCTGTTTTTT.

This chain joins TRBV11-2 and TRBJ2-3; D not certain. The CDR3 runs to 15 residues. Trimming shortened V by 3 bases and J by 4 bases, and 14 bases separated the two germline ends. Germline CDR1 reads SGHAT; CDR2 reads FQNNGV. CDR3 nucleotide sequence: TGTGCCAGCAGCTTCCAACACACTCCCGCAGATACGCAGTATTTT. Amino acid sequence: CASSFQHTPADTQYF.

In its sample, this clonotype was seen a few times. The J gene is TRBJ1-2, the V gene TRBV12-3 or TRBV12-4, with 9 bases matching TRBD1. V lost 6 bases, J lost 3 bases, and 11 bases stayed unmatched. The CDR3 runs 16 residues. The CDR3 protein is CASSPGTGFSYYGYTF. DNA of the CDR3: TGTGCCAGCAGCCCCGGGACAGGGTTCTCCTACTATGGCTACACCTTC.

This clonotype has more than one count but fewer than ten. This chain links TRBV11-2 with TRBJ1-1, with unresolved D. Trimming took 8 bases from V and 7 from J, leaving 11 bases between them. This CDR3 has 11 amino acids. Germline V CDR1 and CDR2: SGHAT, FQNNGV. CDR3: CASGTTDEAFF. CDR3 coding DNA: TGTGCCAGCGGCACTACAGATGAAGCTTTCTTT.

The chain employs TRBV6-5 and TRBJ1-1; D is unclear. V lost 0 bases, J lost 4 bases, and 3 bases lay in between. Germline lookup yields CDR1 MNHEY and CDR2 SVGAGI. This CDR3 has 12 amino acids. The CDR3 loop reads CASSYSSTEAFF. Here the CDR3 DNA reads TGTGCCAGCAGTTACTCCAGCACTGAAGCTTTCTTT.

The CDR3 DNA reads TGTGCCAGCAGTTTTACTCCGGGTCGCCTCTCTGGAAACACCATATATTTT. Translated, it gives CASSFTPGRLSGNTIYF. The V call is TRBV2, the J call TRBJ1-3; no reliable D call. The V gene's germline CDR1 is SNHLY and CDR2 FYNNEI. The CDR3 runs to 17 residues. The V gene lost 5 bases and the J gene lost 0 bases, with 17 bases spanning the gap.